The entry below gives a single TCR beta chain sequence along with its context. The antigen is undetermined. This specimen comes from a study of T cell responses to AZD1222 COVID-19 vaccine. Whole-study results and caveats: Repertoire samples came only from after the peak T cell response. There were mostly white British donors and more females than males, and clonal diversity was possibly underestimated. Vaccine-associated CD4 TCRs ranged over spike, dominating at 160-218 and 743-854.

TCRdb's table, derived via immunoSEQ multiplex PCR, lists solely in-frame clones and lacks some. The sample records some 140,000 clones, roughly 93% being singletons. CDR1 and CDR2 from the germline V gene are MDHEN and SYDVKM. The CDR3 has 15 amino acids. Trimming cost V 8 bases and J 0 bases, with 11 bases left between them. V is TRBV28 and J is TRBJ1-6; D perhaps matches TRBD1 (5 bases). The sequence came from an adult in good health. The specimen was peripheral blood, collected on day 0 of AZD1222 vaccination. The CDR3 DNA follows: TGTGCCAGCCGGGCAGGGAGCTCCTATAATTCACCCCTCCACTTT. Translation: CASRAGSSYNSPLHF.